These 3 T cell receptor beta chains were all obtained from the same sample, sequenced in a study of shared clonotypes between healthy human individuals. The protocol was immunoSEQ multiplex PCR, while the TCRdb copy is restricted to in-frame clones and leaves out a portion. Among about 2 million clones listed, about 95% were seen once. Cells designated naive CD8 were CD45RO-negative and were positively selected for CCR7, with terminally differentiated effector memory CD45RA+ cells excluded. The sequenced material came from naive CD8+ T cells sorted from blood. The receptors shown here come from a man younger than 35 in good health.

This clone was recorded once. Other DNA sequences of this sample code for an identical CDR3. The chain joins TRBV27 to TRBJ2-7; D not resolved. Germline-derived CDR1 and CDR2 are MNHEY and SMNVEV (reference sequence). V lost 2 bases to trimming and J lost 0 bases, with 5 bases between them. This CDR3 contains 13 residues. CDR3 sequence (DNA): TGTGCCAGCAGTTTAACAGCCTCCTACGAGCAGTACTTC. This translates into CASSLTASYEQYF.

The CDR3 nucleotides are TGTGCCAGCAGTTACTCCCAGCGGTCGGGAGATGAGCAGTTCTTC. Amino acids: CASSYSQRSGDEQFF. The rearrangement joins TRBV6-5 to TRBJ2-1; the D gene is possibly TRBD2 (6 bases). This CDR3 region has 15 residues. Trimming stripped 0 bases from V and 8 bases from J, with 14 bases between. From germline, CDR1 is MNHEY and CDR2 SVGAGI.

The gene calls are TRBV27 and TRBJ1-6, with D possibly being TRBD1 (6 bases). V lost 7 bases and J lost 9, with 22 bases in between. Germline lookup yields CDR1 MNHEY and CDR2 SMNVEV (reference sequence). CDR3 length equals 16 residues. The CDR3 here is CASTQAAFGGLSPLHF. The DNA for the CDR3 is TGTGCCAGCACGCAGGCGGCATTCGGGGGGCTTTCACCCCTCCACTTT.